The clone carrying this T cell receptor beta chain occurred a few times. Its antigen is unidentified. The naive CD8 fraction comprised CD45RO-negative cells positively selected for CCR7 and excluded terminally differentiated effector memory CD45RA+ cells. All of the donors resided in Nashville, Tennessee, and each was a Caucasian adult. This CDR3 is built from 13 residues. V was trimmed by 5 bases and J by 5 bases, leaving 10 bases between them. The germline gives CDR1 MGHDK, CDR2 SYGVNS. The record originates from a study of shared clonotypes between healthy human individuals. Study-wide results and limits: It was expected that sequencing depth would affect clonotype sharing among donors. Limitation of the genetic and exposure-history diversity represented came from the few donors.

Repertoires were generated with immunoSEQ multiplex PCR, while TCRdb's copy carries only in-frame clones and drops some. The sample has about 820,000 clones, almost 95% seen once. This sequence originates from a man aged 25 to 40 in good health. Material for sequencing was naive CD8+ T cells sorted from blood. The chain uses TRBV25-1 and TRBJ1-5; D gene uncertain. The CDR3 region is CASSQDGYQPQHF. DNA for the CDR3: TGTGCCAGCAGTCAGGACGGGTATCAGCCCCAGCATTTT.